This passage covers 3 T cell receptor beta chains from one sample sequenced in a study of T cells in Graves' hyperthyroidism and ophthalmopathy. Amplified regions were TCR beta CDR3 sequences from RNA transcripts. Initially, a first-round RT-PCR of the TCR CDR3 employed the HTBI primer set. Each CDR3 protein gets one entry after TCRdb re-called the multiplex PCR reads with MiXCR. The sample yields about 560,000 distinct CDR3 sequences, roughly a sixth seen once. The sequenced sample was blood. These receptors were obtained from a young woman with Graves' hyperthyroidism.

There are many counts of this clonotype. CDR3 DNA: TGTGCCAGCAGCCGCCGAGACAGTGCAACCTACGAGCAGTACTTC. This sequence encodes CASSRRDSATYEQYF. The chain employs TRBV5-6 and TRBJ2-7; D possibly corresponds to TRBD1 (5 bases). Trimming shortened V by 4 bases and J by 2 bases, and 16 bases separated the two germline ends. The CDR3 totals 15 residues. Germline V lookup: CDR1 SGHDT, CDR2 YYEEEE.

The chain recombines TRBV20-1 with TRBJ2-1; no reliable D call. Trimming pared 5 bases from V and 4 bases from J, leaving 18 bases between. CDR1 is DFQATT and CDR2 is SNEGSKA in the germline V gene (reference sequence). The CDR3 covers 15 residues. The CDR3 coding sequence is TGCAGTGCTTGGTTTCGCAACACTTATTACAATGAGCAGTTCTTC. Its protein product is CSAWFRNTYYNEQFF.

CDR3 nucleotide sequence: TGTGCCAGCAGCTTAGAGGGACGTAAGCAGTACTTC. Residues: CASSLEGRKQYF. The V call is TRBV11-2, the J call TRBJ2-7; D possibly uses TRBD1 or TRBD2 (5 bases each). Between the trimmed V and J ends, which lost 0 bases and 8 bases, there was a span of 8 bases. This CDR3 is built from 12 residues. Germline V gene data show CDR1 as SGHAT and CDR2 as FQNNGV. Full variable domain (missing parts from reference TRBV11-2 and TRBJ2-7): EAGVAQSPRYKIIEKRQSVAFWCNPISGHATLYWYQQILGQGPKLLIQFQNNGVVDDSQLPKDRFSAERLKGVDSTLKIQPAKLEDSAVYLCASSLEGRKQYFGPGTRLTVT.